This T cell receptor beta chain was recorded in a study of blood T cell repertoires in COVID-19. The wider study: The United States, Italy and Spain were the sources of the acute and convalescent COVID-19 samples. The analysed material was cDNA or gDNA that came from T cells, B-cell-depleted T cells, or PBMCs.

In the original analysis: Estimates of nucleated cell counts were drawn from the amplification of reference gene primers. Measured with immunoSEQ multiplex PCR; TCRdb has only the in-frame clones, and not every one. D and trimming come from the DNA, and the V and J calls and clone size come from that table. Of over 150,000 clones listed, 60% to 80% were seen once; the top ten hold approximately 26%. With 9 bases removed from V and 0 bases from J, the gap between germline ends came to 14 bases. The CDR3 has 15 amino acids. CDR1 LNHDA and CDR2 SQIVND come from the germline V gene (reference sequence). The sample was peripheral blood. V usage is TRBV19 and J usage is TRBJ2-2; perhaps TRBD1 as D (5 bases). This TCR was sampled from a woman aged 70 to 79 with acute or convalescent COVID-19. The CDR3 sequence: CASTWGSANTGELFF. CDR3 coding DNA: TGTGCCAGCACCTGGGGCAGCGCGAACACCGGGGAGCTGTTTTTT.